The 5 T cell receptor beta chains below come from one sample, sequenced in a study of shared clonotypes between healthy human individuals. Naive CD8 cells, CD45RO-negative and positively selected for CCR7, excluded terminally differentiated effector memory CD45RA+ cells. Here immunoSEQ multiplex PCR was the method, and the copy in TCRdb shows in-frame clones only, minus some. This sample carries fewer than 1 million clones, roughly 96% of them seen once, and the ten largest clones take under 0.25%. Sequencing input: naive CD8+ T cells sorted from blood. These receptors originate from a man aged 25-45 years in good health.

This sequence joins TRBV6-6 and TRBJ2-1; maybe TRBD2 (6 bases). The CDR3 extends over 15 amino acids. Germline V CDR1 and CDR2: MNHNY, SVGAGI (reference sequence). The V and J ends lost 2 bases and 6 bases respectively, with 14 bases between them. The CDR3 sequence: CASSYRSGTSNEQFF. The CDR3 coding sequence is TGTGCCAGCAGTTACCGCTCCGGGACTTCCAATGAGCAGTTCTTC.

The chain combines TRBV7-9 with TRBJ2-3; D possibly corresponds to TRBD1 (6 bases). The CDR3 has 15 amino acids. Trimming pared 5 bases from V and 0 bases from J, leaving 12 bases between. The germline V gene encodes CDR1 SEHNR and CDR2 FQNEAQ (reference sequence). The CDR3: CASSGGQSSTDTQYF. CDR3 nucleotide sequence: TGTGCCAGCAGCGGAGGACAGTCTAGCACAGATACGCAGTATTTT.

Comment on this clone: Other DNA sequences of this sample code for an identical CDR3. The chain links TRBV27 to TRBJ2-3; D is ambiguous. CDR1 and CDR2 from the germline V gene are MNHEY and SMNVEV (reference sequence). The CDR3 has 13 amino acids. V lost 2 bases and J 1 base, leaving 4 bases between the germline ends. The CDR3 nucleotides read TGTGCCAGCAGTTTAATCGGCACAGATACGCAGTATTTT. As protein: CASSLIGTDTQYF.

The rearrangement uses TRBV6-5 and TRBJ2-2; unclear D gene. Germline V CDR1 and CDR2: MNHEY, SVGAGI. Deletions cut 5 bases from V and 7 bases from J, with 8 bases between. The CDR3 totals 12 residues. CDR3 sequence: CASSDWYGELFF. Here the CDR3 DNA reads TGTGCCAGCAGTGACTGGTACGGGGAGCTGTTTTTT.

The CDR3 sequence: CASAPRGQPQHF. DNA for the CDR3: TGTGCCAGCGCCCCGAGGGGGCAGCCCCAGCATTTT. The V gene is TRBV27, the J gene TRBJ1-5; possible D gene TRBD1, 6 bases. Germline loops: CDR1 MNHEY, CDR2 SMNVEV (reference sequence). CDR3 length: 12 residues. V gave up 8 bases and J gave up 7 bases, with 12 bases separating them.